The 9 T cell receptor beta chains below all came from one sample that was sequenced in a study of CD4 T cells in relation to SARS-CoV-2 and coronaviruses (TCRdb year 2021). Receptors were amplified or captured by the immunoSEQ multiplex PCR assay. TCRdb mirrors the immuneACCESS table, restricted to in-frame sequences. Some clones are absent from its copies; in checked studies, under half trace to an unresolved V gene, and the reason for the others is unknown. The sample includes about 37,000 clones, with around 89% observed a single time. About a tenth of the sample rests with the top ten. The sequenced sample was memory CD4+ T cells from PBMCs. Sample cell subset or site, as interpreted from the label and publication: memory (non-naive) CD4+ T cells. These TCRs come from an adult with COVID-19.

The V and J genes are TRBV7-2 and TRBJ2-3, with 8 positions matching TRBD2. This CDR3 spans 16 amino acids. The ends lost 2 bases at V and 6 bases at J; junction bases unmatched: 10. The germline V gene encodes CDR1 SGHTA and CDR2 FQGNSA. The CDR3 sequence: CASSLRAGGRVDTQYF. The CDR3 DNA reads TGTGCCAGCAGCTTACGGGCGGGGGGCAGGGTGGATACGCAGTATTTT.

The chain combines TRBV2 with TRBJ2-1, with D unclear. The CDR3 is 14 amino acids. CDR1 and CDR2 from the germline V gene are SNHLY and FYNNEI. V was cut by 4 bases and J by 0 bases, with 7 bases left in between. The CDR3 DNA is TGTGCCAGCAGTGGACAAAGCTCCTACAATGAGCAGTTCTTC. This encodes CASSGQSSYNEQFF.

The rearrangement uses TRBV7-9 and TRBJ2-2, with 9 bases identical to TRBD1. Losses at the gene ends were 6 bases for V and 1 base for J; bases not matched to a gene: 0. CDR1 and CDR2 (germline): SEHNR, FQNEAQ (reference sequence). The CDR3 extends over 14 amino acids. CDR3 loop: CASRTGGNTGELFF. CDR3 nucleotides: TGTGCCAGCAGGACAGGGGGGAACACCGGGGAGCTGTTTTTT.

The rearrangement links TRBV7-2 to TRBJ2-2; the D is unclear. The germline V and J ends were trimmed by 4 bases and 7 bases, with 7 bases remaining between them. The CDR3 has 12 amino acids. Germline lookup yields CDR1 SGHTA and CDR2 FQGNSA. The DNA for the CDR3 is TGTGCCAGCAGCTCAGTCGGCGGGGAGCTGTTTTTT. It yields the protein CASSSVGGELFF. The whole variable domain, filled in from reference TRBV7-2 and TRBJ2-2, reads GAGVSQSPSNKVTEKGKDVELRCDPISGHTALYWYRQSLGQGLEFLIYFQGNSAPDKSGLPSDRFSAERTGGSVSTLTIQRTQQEDSAVYLCASSSVGGELFFGEGSRLTVL.

V gene TRBV18 combines with J gene TRBJ1-3; no clear D gene. Germline CDR1 KGHSH, CDR2 LQKENI. The germline V and J ends were trimmed by 3 bases and 2 bases, with 14 bases remaining between them. There are 16 residues in the CDR3. The CDR3 loop reads CASSPTSRSPGNTIYF. The CDR3 DNA reads TGTGCCAGCTCACCCACCTCCAGGAGCCCTGGAAACACCATATATTTT.

V usage is TRBV14 and J usage is TRBJ2-7, with TRBD2 matching 15 bases. Germline lookup yields CDR1 SGHDN and CDR2 FVKESK. The length of the CDR3 is 19 residues. Unmatched junction bases numbered 11, after V lost 0 bases and J lost 5 bases. The CDR3 is CASSQDPPGLAGGPDEQYF. For the CDR3, the DNA is TGTGCCAGCAGCCAAGATCCGCCCGGACTAGCGGGGGGGCCTGACGAGCAGTACTTC.

This clone was observed a handful of times. This rearrangement joins TRBV5-4 to TRBJ1-2, with D unclear. Germline V lookup: CDR1 SGHNT, CDR2 YYREEE (reference sequence). V dropped 4 bases and J dropped 7 bases, with 17 bases sitting between them. The CDR3 consists of 14 residues. In DNA form, the CDR3 reads TGTGCCAGCAGCCTCGGGAAAATTGAGGGTGGCTACACCTTC. It is translated as CASSLGKIEGGYTF.

This chain joins TRBV19 and TRBJ2-3; 10 positions match TRBD2. CDR1 and CDR2 from the germline V gene are LNHDA and SQIVND (reference sequence). This CDR3 region has 16 residues. V lost 2 bases to trimming and J lost 5 bases; unmatched junction nucleotides: 7. CDR3 in DNA: TGTGCCAGTAGTATACCAGCGGGGGGGCTTGGAGATACGCAGTATTTT. Protein sequence: CASSIPAGGLGDTQYF.

V gene TRBV6-5 combines with J gene TRBJ1-5, with D perhaps matching TRBD1 (6 bases). Per the germline V gene, CDR1 is MNHEY and CDR2 is SVGAGI. Trimming took off 0 bases at V and 6 bases at J, with 12 bases between the two ends. This CDR3 comprises 15 residues. CDR3 loop: CASSYSSGGGQPQHF. CDR3 in DNA: TGTGCCAGCAGTTACTCGTCGGGGGGCGGTCAGCCCCAGCATTTT.